A single sample is the source of the 30 T cell receptor beta chains below, sequenced in a study of cytomegalovirus exposure and HLA in healthy donors. The method was immunoSEQ multiplex PCR; TCRdb's version includes in-frame clones alone and lacks a portion of them. Here the sample spans about 98,000 clones, 87% being singletons. The sample consisted of PBMCs. Receptors were obtained from a woman aged 25 to 39 in good health and CMV-seronegative.

The chain couples TRBV5-4 to TRBJ2-1, with 8 bases fitting TRBD2. This CDR3 contains 14 residues. Germline assignment: CDR1 SGHNT and CDR2 YYREEE (reference sequence). Germline trimming cut 5 bases from V and 4 bases from J; bases unmatched to any gene: 5. In DNA, the CDR3 is TGTGCCAGCAGTCCTAGCGGGCCGTACAATGAGCAGTTCTTC. It translates to CASSPSGPYNEQFF. The entire variable domain, with the rest obtained from reference TRBV5-4 and TRBJ2-1, is as follows: ETGVTQSPTHLIKTRGQQVTLRCSSQSGHNTVSWYQQALGQGPQFIFQYYREEENGRGNFPPRFSGLQFPNYSSELNVNALELDDSALYLCASSPSGPYNEQFFGPGTRLTVL.

This clone was seen a few times. The chain links TRBV5-4 to TRBJ2-3; D uncertain. CDR1 is SGHNT, CDR2 YYREEE, per germline (reference sequence). The CDR3 has 12 amino acids. V lost 3 bases to trimming and J lost 10 bases, with 12 bases between them. The CDR3 DNA follows: TGTGCCAGCAGCTCCAATACGCGAGCGCAGTATTTT. It is translated as CASSSNTRAQYF.

The genes are TRBV6-1 and TRBJ2-7; D may be TRBD2 (6 bases). This CDR3 comprises 14 residues. V was trimmed by 6 bases and J by 0 bases, leaving 12 bases between them. The germline gives CDR1 MNHNS, CDR2 SASEGT. The CDR3 here is CASSRDSLSYEQYF. CDR3 sequence (DNA): TGTGCCAGCAGCCGGGACTCCCTCTCCTACGAGCAGTACTTC.

The genes are TRBV18 and TRBJ2-1; D possibly corresponds to TRBD1 (6 bases). The V gene lost 0 bases and the J gene lost 7 bases, with 13 bases spanning the gap. Germline values: CDR1 KGHSH, CDR2 LQKENI. There are 15 residues in the CDR3. The CDR3 DNA reads TGTGCCAGCTCACCACCGGGACAAGTTGATAATGAGCAGTTCTTC. It specifies CASSPPGQVDNEQFF.

CDR3: CASSGTSGDEQFF. The CDR3 bases are TGTGCCAGCAGCGGGACTAGCGGAGATGAGCAGTTCTTC. The V call is TRBV4-2, the J call TRBJ2-1; 11 nucleotides line up with TRBD2. The ends lost 5 bases at V and 8 bases at J; junction bases unmatched: 2. The germline CDR1 and CDR2 sequences are LGHNA and YNFKEQ. The length of the CDR3 is 13 residues.

The rearrangement uses TRBV23-1 and TRBJ2-5, with TRBD1 matching over 10 bases. TRBV23-1 is marked as an open reading frame, function uncertain. The CDR3 contains 14 residues. The ends lost 10 bases at V and 5 bases at J; junction bases unmatched: 10. The CDR3 coding sequence is TGCGCCACCCGAGGGACAGGGGTGGGTGAGACCCAGTACTTC. As protein: CATRGTGVGETQYF.

The chain couples TRBV7-3 to TRBJ2-1; 11 bases are shared with TRBD2. From germline, CDR1 is SGHTA and CDR2 FQGTGA. V trimming: 5 bases; J trimming: 3 bases; junction bases outside the gene matches: 18. The CDR3 length is 20 residues. The CDR3 DNA reads TGTGCCAGCAGCCCCTCCCCCGAAGGTGCTAGCGGGAGGATCTACAATGAGCAGTTCTTC. It encodes CASSPSPEGASGRIYNEQFF.

The chain is built from TRBV5-5 and TRBJ2-7; 7 bases agree with TRBD2. CDR1 is SGHKS, CDR2 YYEKEE, per germline (reference sequence). This CDR3 is built from 15 residues. With V trimmed by 4 bases and J by 4 bases, 11 bases remained unmatched. The chain's CDR3 is CASSLAAGSYYEQYF. CDR3 bases: TGTGCCAGCAGCCTGGCAGCGGGAAGTTATTACGAGCAGTACTTC.

The genes are TRBV7-6 and TRBJ1-2; TRBD1 matches at 8 bases. Trimming at V came to 6 bases and at J to 8 bases, leaving 8 bases not matched to a gene. CDR3 length equals 13 residues. Germline CDR1 SGHVS, CDR2 FNYEAQ. The CDR3 loop is CASRDQGARGYTF. The CDR3 nucleotides read TGTGCCAGCAGAGATCAGGGGGCGCGGGGCTACACCTTC.

The chain carries TRBV5-8 and TRBJ1-1; D possibly corresponds to TRBD1 (6 bases). The CDR3 extends over 15 amino acids. Trimming removed 5 bases at V and 1 base at J, with 15 bases between. Germline assignment: CDR1 SGHTS and CDR2 YDEGEE. The CDR3 spells CASRTPDRANTEAFF. For the CDR3, the DNA is TGTGCCAGCAGAACCCCGGACAGAGCGAACACTGAAGCTTTCTTT.

This clone turned up a few times. The V gene is TRBV5-1, the J gene TRBJ2-1, with D maybe TRBD2 (5 bases). The V gene lost 4 bases and the J gene lost 6 bases, with 14 bases spanning the gap. CDR1 and CDR2 (germline): SGHRS, YFSETQ. CDR3 length equals 14 residues. In DNA, the CDR3 is TGCGCCAGCAGCCCTAAGAGCGGCTCCAATGAGCAGTTCTTC. This codes for CASSPKSGSNEQFF.

The chain is built from TRBV15 and TRBJ2-7, with TRBD2 matching over 10 bases. This CDR3 has 15 amino acids. The germline V gene has CDR1 LNHNV and CDR2 YYDKDF (reference sequence). V lost 3 bases and J lost 2; bases outside the gene matches: 4. Written as DNA, the CDR3 is TGTGCCACCAGCAGGACTAGCGGGCGTACCTACGAGCAGTACTTC. Translated, it gives CATSRTSGRTYEQYF.

CDR3 DNA sequence: TGTGCCAGCGTTTTCGACAGGGCAACTAATGAAAAACTGTTTTTT. This translates into CASVFDRATNEKLFF. This chain uses TRBV6-6 with TRBJ1-4, with TRBD1 matching 7 bases. The CDR3 has 15 amino acids. With V trimmed by 8 bases and J by 0 bases, 6 bases remained unmatched. CDR1 MNHNY and CDR2 SVGAGI come from the germline V gene (reference sequence).

The chain couples TRBV6-5 to TRBJ2-7; TRBD2 matches at 7 bases. CDR3 length: 15 residues. The germline gives CDR1 MNHEY, CDR2 SVGAGI. With V trimmed by 4 bases and J by 2 bases, 8 bases remained unmatched. The CDR3 nucleotides are TGTGCCAGCAGTTCGAAAGCGGGACCCCCCTACGAGCAGTACTTC. Translating it yields CASSSKAGPPYEQYF.

This chain connects TRBV2 to TRBJ2-5, with 7 bases matching TRBD1. V shed 4 bases, J shed 2 bases, and the junction held 4 bases outside the gene matches. Germline CDR1 SNHLY, CDR2 FYNNEI. The CDR3 has 14 residues. The chain's CDR3 is CASSAQGRQETQYF. The CDR3 region has the DNA TGTGCCAGCAGTGCACAGGGGCGGCAAGAGACCCAGTACTTC. Together with reference TRBV2 and TRBJ2-5, the CDR3 gives the full variable domain: EPEVTQTPSHQVTQMGQEVILRCVPISNHLYFYWYRQILGQKVEFLVSFYNNEISEKSEIFDDQFSVERPDGSNFTLKIRSTKLEDSAMYFCASSAQGRQETQYFGPGTRLLVL.

V and J are TRBV5-4 and TRBJ2-7; possibly TRBD1 for D (6 bases). Trimming left V 4 bases short and J 4 bases short, with 15 bases between. This CDR3 spans 14 amino acids. In germline, CDR1 is SGHNT, CDR2 YYREEE (reference sequence). The CDR3 here is CASSVVPGAYEQYF. CDR3 DNA: TGTGCCAGCAGCGTTGTGCCAGGGGCGTACGAGCAGTACTTC.

A single count supports this clone. V and J are TRBV13 and TRBJ2-7; a weak D match, TRBD2 (7 bases). The CDR3 is 14 residues long. CDR1 is PRHDT, CDR2 FYEKMQ, per germline (reference sequence). V lost 8 bases to trimming and J lost 0 bases, with 14 bases between them. This CDR3 is CASGGGPLSYEQYF. DNA of the CDR3: TGTGCCAGCGGGGGGGGGCCCCTCTCCTACGAGCAGTACTTC.

V usage is TRBV18 and J usage is TRBJ1-5; TRBD1 aligns across 9 bases. V lost 8 bases and J lost 0; bases outside the gene matches: 2. Per the germline V gene, CDR1 is KGHSH and CDR2 is LQKENI. The CDR3 runs to 14 residues. The CDR3 loop is CASGTGYSNQPQHF. The DNA of the CDR3 is TGTGCCAGCGGGACAGGGTATAGCAATCAGCCCCAGCATTTT.

Comment on this clone: This sample includes further DNA sequences coding for the same CDR3. Written as DNA, the CDR3 is TGTGCCAGCAGCGTAACAGGGAGCGATGGCTACACCTTC. It is translated as CASSVTGSDGYTF. The V gene is TRBV9, the J gene TRBJ1-2; TRBD1 might be the D (6 bases). V lost 1 base and J lost 6, with 10 bases in between. CDR3 length equals 13 residues. Germline CDR1 is SGDLS and CDR2 is YYNGEE.

The chain recombines TRBV27 with TRBJ2-3, with TRBD2 identical over 7 bases. Germline-derived CDR1 and CDR2 are MNHEY and SMNVEV (reference sequence). The CDR3 loop spans 15 amino acids. J was trimmed by 6 bases and V by 2 bases; bases with no gene match: 8. The CDR3 here is CASSLGAGADDTQYF. CDR3 nucleotides: TGTGCCAGCAGTTTAGGGGCGGGAGCGGATGATACGCAGTATTTT.

This chain uses TRBV19 with TRBJ1-1; 7 bases fit TRBD1. The CDR3 spans 14 residues. Germline V gene lookup returns CDR1 LNHDA and CDR2 SQIVND (reference sequence). Unmatched junction bases numbered 2, after V lost 3 bases and J lost 1 base. The CDR3 DNA sequence: TGTGCCAGTAGTATCAGGACAGGGAACACTGAAGCTTTCTTT. As protein: CASSIRTGNTEAFF. Full variable domain (missing parts from reference TRBV19 and TRBJ1-1): DGGITQSPKYLFRKEGQNVTLSCEQNLNHDAMYWYRQDPGQGLRLIYYSQIVNDFQKGDIAEGYSVSREKKESFPLTVTSAQKNPTAFYLCASSIRTGNTEAFFGQGTRLTVV.

The CDR3 spells CASSEGDRGNSPLHF. CDR3 coding DNA: TGTGCCAGCAGTGAAGGGGACCGGGGGAATTCACCCCTCCACTTT. The chain links TRBV2 to TRBJ1-6; TRBD1 is a possible D gene (5 bases). The V end was cut by 1 base, the J end by 7 bases, with 11 bases between. Germline values: CDR1 SNHLY, CDR2 FYNNEI. The CDR3 has 15 amino acids.

The chain combines TRBV28 with TRBJ1-1; 9 bases agree with TRBD1. This CDR3 has 16 amino acids. Germline V gene data show CDR1 as MDHEN and CDR2 as SYDVKM. V gave up 2 bases and J gave up 3 bases; unmatched junction bases: 7. The DNA for the CDR3 is TGTGCCAGCAGTTTAAGTAGGAGGACAGGGGACACTGAAGCTTTCTTT. It specifies CASSLSRRTGDTEAFF. The entire variable domain, with the rest obtained from reference TRBV28 and TRBJ1-1, is as follows: DVKVTQSSRYLVKRTGEKVFLECVQDMDHENMFWYRQDPGLGLRLIYFSYDVKMKEKGDIPEGYSVSREKKERFSLILESASTNQTSMYLCASSLSRRTGDTEAFFGQGTRLTVV.

CDR3 nucleotide sequence: TGTGCCAGTAGAGATCAGGGAGGGGAAACCTACGAGCAGTACTTC. The encoded protein is CASRDQGGETYEQYF. The chain carries TRBV19 and TRBJ2-7, with 7 bases fitting TRBD2. Germline CDR1 LNHDA, CDR2 SQIVND (reference sequence). CDR3 length equals 15 residues. The J segment lost 2 bases and the V segment lost 6 bases, leaving 10 bases of the junction unmatched.

The chain couples TRBV5-1 to TRBJ2-1, with TRBD1 identical over 7 bases. Trimming removed 1 base from V and 2 bases from J; junction bases left unmatched: 3. The germline CDR1 and CDR2 sequences are SGHRS and YFSETQ. There are 15 residues in the CDR3. CDR3 loop: CASSLPGTAYNEQFF. CDR3 nucleotide sequence: TGCGCCAGCAGCTTGCCCGGGACAGCCTACAATGAGCAGTTCTTC.

This clone appeared once. The V and J genes are TRBV2 and TRBJ1-1; D unresolved. With 3 bases removed from V and 4 bases from J, the gap between germline ends came to 9 bases. The CDR3 is 13 residues long. In germline, CDR1 is SNHLY, CDR2 FYNNEI. The CDR3 protein is CASSDPLVTEAFF. CDR3 bases: TGTGCCAGCAGTGACCCATTAGTCACTGAAGCTTTCTTT. The full variable domain, rest sourced from reference TRBV2 and TRBJ1-1, is EPEVTQTPSHQVTQMGQEVILRCVPISNHLYFYWYRQILGQKVEFLVSFYNNEISEKSEIFDDQFSVERPDGSNFTLKIRSTKLEDSAMYFCASSDPLVTEAFFGQGTRLTVV.

The chain employs TRBV1 and TRBJ1-1; the D call of TRBD1 is as the table states it, not checked on the DNA. TRBV1 is shown as a pseudogene. This CDR3 comprises 15 residues. The CDR3 reads CTSSQTSGGWTEAFF. The CDR3 DNA reads TGCACCAGCAGCCAGACATCAGGGGGATGGACTGAAGCTTTCTTT.

This clone was recorded only once. The chain couples TRBV7-9 to TRBJ2-3, with 14 bases that match TRBD2. Germline V CDR1 and CDR2: SEHNR, FQNEAQ (reference sequence). This CDR3 comprises 18 residues. V trimming: 4 bases; J trimming: 5 bases; junction bases outside the gene matches: 11. The CDR3 nucleotides read TGTGCCAGCAGCTCCCTGACTAGCGGGGGGGCCTGGGGAGATACGCAGTATTTT. Its protein product is CASSSLTSGGAWGDTQYF. The full variable domain, in which reference TRBV7-9 and TRBJ2-3 provide the parts outside the CDR3, is DTGVSQNPRHKITKRGQNVTFRCDPISEHNRLYWYRQTLGQGPEFLTYFQNEAQLEKSRLLSDRFSAERPKGSFSTLEIQRTEQGDSAMYLCASSSLTSGGAWGDTQYFGPGTRLTVL.

The V call is TRBV28, the J call TRBJ1-2; D perhaps matches TRBD1 (6 bases). Per germline, CDR1 MDHEN and CDR2 SYDVKM. CDR3 length equals 13 residues. V shed 7 bases and J shed 4 bases, with 13 bases lying between them. CDR3 nucleotides: TGTGCCAGCACTGGGGGGGCGACCTATGGCTACACCTTC. Translated: CASTGGATYGYTF.

This clone is a singleton in its sample. The V call is TRBV7-2, the J call TRBJ1-5; possibly TRBD1 for D (5 bases). CDR1 is SGHTA, CDR2 FQGNSA, per germline. This CDR3 is built from 14 residues. The V and J ends lost 5 bases and 3 bases respectively, with 11 bases between them. CDR3 protein: CASSPGFINQPQHF. The CDR3 DNA reads TGTGCCAGCAGCCCAGGGTTTATCAATCAGCCCCAGCATTTT.